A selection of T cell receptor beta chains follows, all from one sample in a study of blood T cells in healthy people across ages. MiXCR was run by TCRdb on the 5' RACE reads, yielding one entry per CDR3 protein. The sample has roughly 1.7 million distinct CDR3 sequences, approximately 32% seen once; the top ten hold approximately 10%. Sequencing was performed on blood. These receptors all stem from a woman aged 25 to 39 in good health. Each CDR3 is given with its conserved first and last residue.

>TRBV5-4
CASSSRDSDIEYF
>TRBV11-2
CASSQGTSVRQYF
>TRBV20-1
CSARDTVKDTQYF
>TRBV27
CASSLSAGGFYEQYF
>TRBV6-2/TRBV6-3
CASSYLGENEQFF
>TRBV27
CASGPQGLVGEQYF
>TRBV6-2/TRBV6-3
CASRGTGGNYEQYF
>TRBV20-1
CSARDRTGFREKLFF
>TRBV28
CASSSGPRQGYTF
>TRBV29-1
CGVEPTSGGVYNEQFF
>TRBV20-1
CSARGLGNEQFF
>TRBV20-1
CSQGAGNQPQHF
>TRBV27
CASSPQIGRHNQPQHF
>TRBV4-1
CASSQVAVSGGCEQYF
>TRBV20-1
CSTDQEGEPPNYGYTF
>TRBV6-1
CASSDTGGANEQFF
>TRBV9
CASSADLGGLYGYTF
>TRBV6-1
CASSEVDVGDEQFF
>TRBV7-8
CASSLGWGGKTYEQYF
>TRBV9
CASSFDRVSTGELFF
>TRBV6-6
CASSYGTGSYEQFF
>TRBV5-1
CASSRTNRGSYNEQFF
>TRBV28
CASSLISGAQGTEAFF
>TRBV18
CASSPTLAGADTQYF
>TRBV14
CASSQDWTGRGYEQYF
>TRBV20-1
CSARELAGLYEQYF
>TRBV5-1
CASSLRLAGDFSGELFF
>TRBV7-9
CASTQASGRRDTQYF
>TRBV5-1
CASTPRGGMNTEAFF
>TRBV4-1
CASSQETSDPYEQYF
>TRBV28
CASSPTTGGRGEQFF
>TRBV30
CAWSGTSGSSEQYF
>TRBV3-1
CASSQEGNSQPQHF
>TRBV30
CAWRSWDTGELFF
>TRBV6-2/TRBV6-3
CASSYSGTSGVYNEQFF
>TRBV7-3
CASSSAGSRTGGLSGRPYNEQFF
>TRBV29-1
CSVERGAVDYGYTF
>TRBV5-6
CASSLGRTGENTQYF
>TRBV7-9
CASSPGTPTNEKLFF
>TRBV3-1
CASSQDGRGSGYTF
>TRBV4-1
CASSQDSGGGSGTQYF
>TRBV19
CASSAGLAGAKNIQYF
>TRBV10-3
CATGTVQETQYF
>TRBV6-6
CASSYRGEAKNIQYF
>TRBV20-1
CGARDERGGNEQFF
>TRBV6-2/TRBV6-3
CASSYYGGGANEQFF
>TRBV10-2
CASSLTSGRANNEQFF
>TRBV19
CASSWLSGGRQPQHF
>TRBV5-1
CASSLGLAGRAYNEQFF
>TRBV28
CASSLARDRGRIASTDTQYF
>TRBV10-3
CAISTETGTEDYGYTF
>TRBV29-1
CSATEAAETQYF
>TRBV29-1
CSVLERGAYEQFF